This entry lists 29 T cell receptor beta chains sequenced from one sample in a study of blood T cell repertoires in COVID-19. Here immunoSEQ multiplex PCR was the method, and the copy in TCRdb shows in-frame clones only, minus some. In the table there are under 20,000 clones, around 90% of which are singletons. Specimen: peripheral blood. These receptors originate from a human donor in a cohort sampled during active COVID-19. The donor label of this sample is uncertain.

This chain connects TRBV19 to TRBJ1-4; 8 bases map to TRBD1. CDR3 size: 17 residues. Per germline, CDR1 LNHDA and CDR2 SQIVND (reference sequence). Unmatched junction bases numbered 12, after V lost 6 bases and J lost 3 bases. CDR3 sequence reads: CASSIRTGQASNEKLFF. In nucleotides, the CDR3 is TGTGCCAGTAGCATTCGAACGGGACAGGCCTCTAATGAAAAACTGTTTTTT.

The gene calls are TRBV3-1 (or the pseudogene TRBV3-2) and TRBJ2-1; maybe TRBD1 (6 bases). CDR1 is LGHDT and CDR2 is YNNKEL in the germline V gene (reference sequence). The CDR3 is 14 residues long. The V end was cut by 3 bases, the J end by 4 bases, with 10 bases between. The CDR3 coding sequence is TGTGCCAGCAGCCAGATTGACAGGTACAATGAGCAGTTCTTC. Its protein product is CASSQIDRYNEQFF.

The chain employs TRBV6-5 and TRBJ2-7, with TRBD1 matching 7 bases. Germline values: CDR1 MNHEY, CDR2 SVGAGI. J gave up 6 bases and V 8 bases, and 7 bases lay outside the gene matches. This CDR3 has 12 residues. The CDR3 region is CASWDRVGEQYF. DNA for the CDR3: TGTGCCAGCTGGGACAGAGTAGGCGAGCAGTACTTC.

The J gene is TRBJ1-2, the V gene TRBV18; D is ambiguous. CDR3 length: 13 residues. With 3 bases removed from V and 2 bases from J, the gap between germline ends came to 7 bases. Germline lookup yields CDR1 KGHSH and CDR2 LQKENI. The CDR3 DNA reads as TGTGCCAGCTCACCGGGAGAAAACTATGGCTACACCTTC. Encoded protein: CASSPGENYGYTF.

Concerning this clone itself: The germline gene is not matched at one end of the junction; a read error may be the cause. CDR3 nucleotides: TGCGCCAGCAGCCTCGGCCTTTCCGGGACTAGCGACCTGAGCTCCTACGGGCAGTACTTC. Encoded protein: CASSLGLSGTSDLSSYGQYF. The chain is built from TRBV4-1 and TRBJ2-7; TRBD2 matches 10 bases. The CDR3 has 20 residues. From germline, CDR1 is MGHRA and CDR2 YSYEKL.

The V gene is TRBV28, the J gene TRBJ2-4; possible D gene TRBD1, 6 bases. The CDR3 totals 14 residues. V lost 9 bases and J lost 5, with 17 bases in between. Germline V gene data show CDR1 as MDHEN and CDR2 as SYDVKM. The CDR3 loop is CARKTGFGENIQYF. The DNA for the CDR3 is TGTGCCAGGAAGACAGGCTTTGGTGAAAACATTCAGTACTTC. Variable domain in full (rest from reference TRBV28 and TRBJ2-4): DVKVTQSSRYLVKRTGEKVFLECVQDMDHENMFWYRQDPGLGLRLIYFSYDVKMKEKGDIPEGYSVSREKKERFSLILESASTNQTSMYLCARKTGFGENIQYFGAGTRLSVL.

The rearrangement joins TRBV7-2 to TRBJ2-3; perhaps TRBD2 as D (5 bases). The CDR3 covers 13 residues. CDR1 and CDR2 (germline): SGHTA, FQGNSA. V shed 2 bases and J shed 8 bases, with 11 bases lying between them. The CDR3, as DNA: TGTGCCAGCAGCTTAAGGCGGGCGGGTACGCAGTATTTT. Translating it yields CASSLRRAGTQYF.

The rearrangement joins TRBV5-4 to TRBJ2-2; a possible D gene is TRBD1 (6 bases). With 4 bases removed from V and 0 bases from J, the gap between germline ends came to 13 bases. The V gene's germline CDR1 is SGHNT and CDR2 YYREEE (reference sequence). The length of the CDR3 is 16 residues. Here the CDR3 reads CASSPGRGSNTGELFF. The CDR3, as DNA: TGTGCCAGCAGCCCCGGCAGGGGCTCGAACACCGGGGAGCTGTTTTTT.

The V and J genes are TRBV3-1 (or the pseudogene TRBV3-2) and TRBJ2-3; 8 nucleotides line up with TRBD2. CDR1 and CDR2 (germline): LGHDT, YNNKEL (reference sequence). After removal of 5 bases from V and 1 base from J, the junction contained 5 bases not matched to a gene. The CDR3 has 15 amino acids. The CDR3 nucleotides are TGTGCCAGCAGCTTCCGGACTAGCCGCACAGATACGCAGTATTTT. It yields the protein CASSFRTSRTDTQYF.

In regard to this clone: The sample holds other DNA sequences that translate to the same CDR3. The genes are TRBV11-2 and TRBJ1-4, with D maybe TRBD1 (6 bases). CDR3 size: 15 residues. Per the germline V gene, CDR1 is SGHAT and CDR2 is FQNNGV. Trimming took off 5 bases at V and 7 bases at J, with 17 bases between the two ends. The CDR3 is CASSLGTGSGEKLFF. The CDR3 DNA is TGTGCCAGCAGCCTCGGAACAGGGAGTGGTGAAAAACTGTTTTTT.

The chain couples TRBV7-9 to TRBJ1-2, with TRBD1 as a possible D gene (6 bases). CDR1 is SEHNR and CDR2 is FQNEAQ in the germline V gene (reference sequence). The CDR3 covers 13 residues. The ends were cut back, 2 bases at V and 5 bases at J, with 9 bases in the middle. CDR3 in amino acids: CASSLKGGYGYTF. DNA for the CDR3: TGTGCCAGCAGCTTAAAGGGGGGGTATGGCTACACCTTC.

The rearrangement joins TRBV6-5 to TRBJ2-1; possibly TRBD1 for D (6 bases). The CDR3 runs to 13 residues. V was clipped by 6 bases and J by 10 bases, with 16 bases between them. Per germline, CDR1 MNHEY and CDR2 SVGAGI. CDR3 region: CASSPPGQREQFF. CDR3 bases: TGTGCCAGCAGCCCCCCGGGACAAAGGGAGCAGTTCTTC.

J is TRBJ2-7 and V is TRBV10-3, with 7 bases that match TRBD2. The germline V gene has CDR1 ENHRY and CDR2 SYGVKD. This CDR3 is built from 13 residues. Trimming removed 6 bases from V and 7 bases from J; junction bases left unmatched: 9. The CDR3, as DNA: TGTGCCATCAGACGATCGGGAGCGGGAGAGCAGTACTTC. It yields the protein CAIRRSGAGEQYF.

This clone came up once. The chain recombines TRBV6-5 with TRBJ1-4; TRBD1 is a possible D gene (5 bases). Per germline, CDR1 MNHEY and CDR2 SVGAGI. V was clipped by 6 bases and J by 8 bases, with 16 bases between them. The CDR3 covers 14 residues. CDR3 in amino acids: CASRAGGLVEKLFF. The CDR3 nucleotides are TGTGCCAGCAGAGCCGGGGGACTGGTGGAAAAACTGTTTTTT.

The chain joins TRBV6-1 to TRBJ2-7; tentative D call: TRBD1 (5 bases). This CDR3 has 14 amino acids. The germline gives CDR1 MNHNS, CDR2 SASEGT. V was cut by 3 bases and J by 0 bases, with 9 bases left in between. This CDR3 reads CASSDRQSSYEQYF. CDR3 sequence (DNA): TGTGCCAGCAGTGATAGACAGAGCTCCTACGAGCAGTACTTC.

The rearrangement links TRBV5-6 to TRBJ2-2; 7 nucleotides line up with TRBD1. This CDR3 has 17 amino acids. Trimming took 0 bases from V and 3 from J; bases not matched to a gene: 8. Germline V gives CDR1 SGHDT, CDR2 YYEEEE. CDR3 loop: CASSLAPPGQYTGELFF. In DNA, the CDR3 is TGTGCCAGCAGCTTGGCCCCTCCGGGACAGTACACCGGGGAGCTGTTTTTT.

This clone was counted only a few times. This sequence joins TRBV27 and TRBJ2-5; a weak D match, TRBD1 (5 bases). CDR1 is MNHEY, CDR2 SMNVEV, per germline (reference sequence). The CDR3 extends over 19 amino acids. Trimming stripped 2 bases from V and 4 bases from J, with 26 bases between. This CDR3 is CASSLRQGVGNVLLETQYF. DNA of the CDR3: TGTGCCAGCAGTTTACGTCAGGGTGTAGGGAACGTCCTTCTAGAGACCCAGTACTTC.

The gene calls are TRBV28 and TRBJ2-1; tentatively, D is TRBD2 (5 bases). The CDR3 has 13 amino acids. Trimming took off 7 bases at V and 3 bases at J, with 10 bases between the two ends. CDR1 and CDR2 (germline): MDHEN, SYDVKM. For the CDR3, the DNA is TGTGCCAGCACGACTACCAGCTACAATGAGCAGTTCTTC. It is translated as CASTTTSYNEQFF.

This clone was recorded a few times. The gene calls are TRBV5-1 and TRBJ2-1; 10 positions match TRBD2. The J segment lost 4 bases and the V segment lost 0 bases, leaving 7 bases of the junction unmatched. This CDR3 comprises 17 residues. Germline V CDR1 and CDR2: SGHRS, YFSETQ. This CDR3 reads CASSLALIAGGYNEQFF. The CDR3 DNA reads as TGCGCCAGCAGCTTGGCCCTAATAGCGGGAGGTTACAATGAGCAGTTCTTC.

The chain couples TRBV6-2 or TRBV6-3 to TRBJ2-5; D is perhaps TRBD1 (5 bases). The germline V and J ends were trimmed by 6 bases and 2 bases, with 7 bases remaining between them. CDR3 length: 12 residues. CDR1 is MNHEY, CDR2 SVGEGT, per germline. The CDR3 reads CASSRTQETQYF. DNA of the CDR3: TGTGCCAGCAGCCGGACACAAGAGACCCAGTACTTC.

The V call is TRBV28, the J call TRBJ1-5; D uncertain. The germline V gene has CDR1 MDHEN and CDR2 SYDVKM. Trimming removed 3 bases at V and 6 bases at J, with 3 bases between. The CDR3 extends over 11 amino acids. The DNA for the CDR3 is TGTGCCAGCAGTTTTAGTCAGCCCCAGCATTTT. Protein: CASSFSQPQHF.

The V and J genes are TRBV11-2 and TRBJ2-7, with 7 bases aligning to TRBD2. The J segment lost 3 bases and the V segment lost 1 base, leaving 6 bases of the junction unmatched. CDR1 SGHAT and CDR2 FQNNGV come from the germline V gene. The CDR3 length is 15 residues. CDR3 residues: CASSLGLADNYEQYF. For the CDR3, the DNA is TGTGCCAGCAGCTTAGGTCTAGCGGACAACTACGAGCAGTACTTC.

V is TRBV2 and J is TRBJ2-7, with 8 bases matching TRBD2. Trimming removed 6 bases from V and 4 bases from J; junction bases left unmatched: 8. Germline assignment: CDR1 SNHLY and CDR2 FYNNEI. The CDR3 has 14 amino acids. CDR3 residues: CASRATTSGYEQYF. The CDR3 DNA reads TGTGCCAGCAGGGCGACCACTAGCGGTTACGAGCAGTACTTC. Based on the CDR3 plus reference TRBV2 and TRBJ2-7, the full variable domain is EPEVTQTPSHQVTQMGQEVILRCVPISNHLYFYWYRQILGQKVEFLVSFYNNEISEKSEIFDDQFSVERPDGSNFTLKIRSTKLEDSAMYFCASRATTSGYEQYFGPGTRLTVT.

The chain recombines TRBV5-1 with TRBJ1-1; D is perhaps TRBD1 (6 bases). This CDR3 is 14 amino acids long. V lost 5 bases and J lost 1, with 12 bases in between. Per germline, CDR1 SGHRS and CDR2 YFSETQ. The CDR3 sequence is CASSDGQPNTEAFF. The CDR3 region has the DNA TGCGCCAGCAGTGACGGACAGCCGAACACTGAAGCTTTCTTT.

This rearrangement joins TRBV28 to TRBJ2-7; 12 bases align to TRBD2. Looked up from germline, CDR1 is MDHEN and CDR2 is SYDVKM. J gave up 7 bases and V 5 bases, and 15 bases lay outside the gene matches. The CDR3 extends over 17 amino acids. Written as DNA, the CDR3 is TGTGCCAGCAGTCCCCCCGGACTAGCGGGACTGCATCGGGAGCAGTACTTC. This encodes CASSPPGLAGLHREQYF.

The rearrangement joins TRBV19 to TRBJ1-3; D might be TRBD1 (6 bases). This CDR3 comprises 16 residues. Germline values: CDR1 LNHDA, CDR2 SQIVND (reference sequence). V was pared by 5 bases and J by 0 bases, with 14 bases between. CDR3 nucleotide sequence: TGTGCCAGTAGTCCACGGACAGCGTTCTCTGGAAACACCATATATTTT. Its protein is CASSPRTAFSGNTIYF.

The chain recombines TRBV12-5 with TRBJ1-2; 9 nucleotides line up with TRBD1. V lost 4 bases to trimming and J lost 4 bases; unmatched junction nucleotides: 10. This CDR3 region has 16 residues. Germline lookup yields CDR1 LGHNT and CDR2 FRNRAP. CDR3 DNA sequence: TGTGCTAGTGGTTCCCCGCCGGGACAGGGTCTCTATGGCTACACCTTC. This sequence encodes CASGSPPGQGLYGYTF.

The rearrangement links TRBV3-1 (or the pseudogene TRBV3-2) to TRBJ1-2, with D possibly being TRBD1 (6 bases). CDR1 and CDR2 from the germline V gene are LGHDT and YNNKEL (reference sequence). Trimming shortened V by 8 bases and J by 2 bases, and 24 bases separated the two germline ends. This CDR3 region has 17 residues. The CDR3 region is CASDPIPQRGANYGYTF. The CDR3 DNA reads as TGTGCCAGCGATCCGATCCCACAACGGGGGGCGAACTATGGCTACACCTTC.

This chain joins TRBV10-1 and TRBJ2-3, with 7 bases matching TRBD1. Germline assignment: CDR1 WNHNN and CDR2 SYGVQD (reference sequence). CDR3 length equals 12 residues. V lost 8 bases to trimming and J lost 4 bases; unmatched junction nucleotides: 3. CDR3 DNA sequence: TGCGCCAGCCGGGACAGTGCAGATACGCAGTATTTT. Translated, it gives CASRDSADTQYF.